The clone carrying this TCR beta chain was found a few times. This CDR3 is built from 13 residues. Germline V lookup: CDR1 DFQATT, CDR2 SNEGSKA (reference sequence). The source of the sample is a study of response to subunit inactivated influenza vaccine. TCRdb itself ran the RT-PCR reads through MiXCR, one entry per CDR3 protein. In the table there are under 550,000 distinct CDR3 sequences, less than 7.5% of which are singletons. This specimen consisted of PBMCs from blood, obtained roughly 24 months after vaccination. The sequence came from a man aged 50 to 75 who received an inactivated influenza vaccine. The chain has TRBV20-1 and TRBJ2-7; 7 bases are shared with TRBD1. The chain's CDR3 is CSLKDRPLGEQYF. The CDR3 DNA sequence: TGCAGCTTAAAGGACAGGCCGTTGGGCGAGCAGTACTTC.